These 25 T cell receptor beta chains share one sample of origin, sequenced in a study of T cell responses to AZD1222 COVID-19 vaccine. Sequenced by immunoSEQ multiplex PCR; TCRdb stores in-frame clones only, minus some. Here the sample spans 150,000 to 180,000 clones, 88% being singletons. Source: peripheral blood, taken on day 0 of AZD1222 vaccination. These receptors came from an adult in good health.

This clone came up once. J is TRBJ2-6 and V is TRBV5-1; tentatively, D is TRBD2 (5 bases). Trimming cost V 4 bases and J 4 bases, with 12 bases left between them. CDR1 is SGHRS and CDR2 is YFSETQ in the germline V gene. The length of the CDR3 is 15 residues. CDR3 sequence reads: CASSRTPGGANVLTF. DNA of the CDR3: TGCGCCAGCAGCAGGACCCCGGGAGGGGCCAACGTCCTGACTTTC.

The chain couples TRBV15 to TRBJ2-3; maybe TRBD2 (6 bases). Germline V gene lookup returns CDR1 LNHNV and CDR2 YYDKDF (reference sequence). Trimming removed 4 bases from V and 5 bases from J, with 16 bases in between. There are 15 residues in the CDR3. The CDR3 region is CATSKTGEVGDTQYF. Written as DNA, the CDR3 is TGTGCCACCAGCAAAACGGGGGAGGTGGGAGATACGCAGTATTTT.

This clone came up once. This chain connects TRBV3-1 (or the pseudogene TRBV3-2) to TRBJ1-4; no clear D. Per the germline V gene, CDR1 is LGHDT and CDR2 is YNNKEL (reference sequence). This CDR3 has 14 residues. Trimming cost V 1 base and J 7 bases, with 10 bases left between them. CDR3 sequence: CASSQAGYGEKLFF. The CDR3 region has the DNA TGTGCCAGCAGCCAAGCGGGGTATGGTGAAAAACTGTTTTTT.

The chain is built from TRBV21-1 and TRBJ1-5; the table's D call of TRBD1 was not tested on the DNA. TRBV21-1 is tagged as a pseudogene. The CDR3 is made up of 15 amino acids. Here the CDR3 DNA reads TGTGCCAGCAGCAAAGGACAGGGAGGAGATCAGCCCCAGCATTTT. Translating gives CASSKGQGGDQPQHF.

V is TRBV19 and J is TRBJ1-3; D is uncertain. V shed 2 bases and J shed 4 bases, with 3 bases lying between them. The CDR3 length is 12 residues. Germline loops: CDR1 LNHDA, CDR2 SQIVND (reference sequence). The CDR3 region has the DNA TGTGCCAGTAGTATATCCGGAAACACCATATATTTT. This codes for CASSISGNTIYF.

V is TRBV7-2 and J is TRBJ1-5; unclear D gene. The V gene's germline CDR1 is SGHTA and CDR2 FQGNSA. The V and J ends lost 5 bases and 7 bases respectively, with 15 bases between them. The CDR3 length is 14 residues. CDR3 sequence (DNA): TGTGCCAGCAGCCCCACTGTAGGTGTACAGCCCCAGCATTTT. It translates to CASSPTVGVQPQHF.

The chain employs TRBV5-8 and TRBJ2-5, with D maybe TRBD1 (5 bases). The germline gives CDR1 SGHTS, CDR2 YDEGEE. There are 15 residues in the CDR3. V lost 0 bases, J lost 5 bases, and 14 bases lay in between. The chain's CDR3 is CASSLGSQVGETQYF. The CDR3 region has the DNA TGTGCCAGCAGCTTGGGTTCACAGGTTGGTGAGACCCAGTACTTC. Full variable domain (rest looked up from reference TRBV5-8 and TRBJ2-5): EAGVTQSPTHLIKTRGQQATLRCSPISGHTSVYWYQQALGLGLQFLLWYDEGEERNRGNFPPRFSGRQFPNYSSELNVNALELEDSALYLCASSLGSQVGETQYFGPGTRLLVL.

The rearrangement links TRBV2 to TRBJ1-2, with D unclear. The CDR3 totals 16 residues. Germline V gives CDR1 SNHLY, CDR2 FYNNEI. Trimming left V 3 bases short and J 4 bases short, with 18 bases between. The CDR3 bases are TGTGCCAGCAGTGATCGGTTAGGCAGAGGTACCTATGGCTACACCTTC. Protein product: CASSDRLGRGTYGYTF.

The chain links TRBV3-1 (or the pseudogene TRBV3-2) to TRBJ2-1; 10 nucleotides agree with TRBD2. Trimming at V came to 5 bases and at J to 7 bases, leaving 8 bases not matched to a gene. The CDR3 is 15 residues long. Per the germline V gene, CDR1 is LGHDT and CDR2 is YNNKEL (reference sequence). CDR3 region: CASSYLMTSGNEQFF. The DNA of the CDR3 is TGTGCCAGCAGCTACCTAATGACTAGCGGGAATGAGCAGTTCTTC.

V usage is TRBV19 and J usage is TRBJ1-6, with a weak D call TRBD1 (5 bases). CDR3 length: 14 amino acids. Germline-derived CDR1 and CDR2 are LNHDA and SQIVND (reference sequence). V was cut by 5 bases and J by 4 bases, with 9 bases left in between. CDR3 sequence reads: CASSSDSYNSPLHF. Written as DNA, the CDR3 is TGTGCCAGTAGTTCCGACAGTTATAATTCACCCCTCCACTTT.

This sequence joins TRBV15 and TRBJ2-5; D is uncertain. The CDR3 is 13 amino acids. Trimming left V 1 base short and J 5 bases short, with 8 bases between. Per the germline V gene, CDR1 is LNHNV and CDR2 is YYDKDF (reference sequence). The CDR3 nucleotides are TGTGCCACCAGCAGAGGACCCTCGGAGACCCAGTACTTC. Protein: CATSRGPSETQYF.

DNA of the CDR3: TGTGCCAGTAGGCTCCGGGGACAGGGGGTTGAAAAACTGTTTTTT. Its protein product is CASRLRGQGVEKLFF. V is TRBV19 and J is TRBJ1-4, with 11 nucleotides matching TRBD1. This CDR3 has 15 amino acids. Germline V gene sequence: CDR1 LNHDA, CDR2 SQIVND (reference sequence). With V trimmed by 6 bases and J by 7 bases, 7 bases remained unmatched.

This chain joins TRBV7-8 and TRBJ1-1, with 11 bases matching TRBD1. Trimming removed 1 base from V and 0 bases from J; junction bases left unmatched: 4. The CDR3 consists of 17 residues. Germline CDR1 and CDR2: SGHVS and FQNEAQ. CDR3 bases: TGTGCCAGCAGCTTAGGGGACAGGGGGGCAATGAACACTGAAGCTTTCTTT. Its translation is CASSLGDRGAMNTEAFF.

The chain links TRBV6-5 to TRBJ1-1; D is ambiguous. In germline, CDR1 is MNHEY, CDR2 SVGAGI. The CDR3 is made up of 15 amino acids. Trimming removed 2 bases at V and 0 bases at J, with 10 bases between. The CDR3 DNA reads TGTGCCAGCAGTTACGTAGAGACCTTGAACACTGAAGCTTTCTTT. It specifies CASSYVETLNTEAFF.

The chain's CDR3 is CASSIGTDYGYTF. DNA for the CDR3: TGTGCCAGCAGCATCGGGACAGATTATGGCTACACCTTC. This chain links TRBV5-6 with TRBJ1-2, with TRBD1 matching 7 bases. V shed 4 bases and J 5 bases; nucleotides not matched to a gene: 5. The germline CDR1 and CDR2 sequences are SGHDT and YYEEEE. This CDR3 contains 13 residues.

CDR3 in amino acids: CASSYKVGNTEAFF. The DNA for the CDR3 is TGTGCCAGCAGCTACAAGGTCGGGAACACTGAAGCTTTCTTT. The chain recombines TRBV5-4 with TRBJ1-1, with D uncertain. The CDR3 totals 14 residues. V was trimmed by 3 bases and J by 1 base, leaving 10 bases between them. The germline gives CDR1 SGHNT, CDR2 YYREEE (reference sequence).

The chain has TRBV19 and TRBJ1-1; D uncertain. The CDR3 extends over 8 amino acids. V was cut by 8 bases and J by 7 bases, with 2 bases left in between. Germline V CDR1 and CDR2: LNHDA, SQIVND (reference sequence). CDR3 in DNA: TGTGCCAGTGATGAAGCTTTCTTT. As protein: CASDEAFF.

The rearrangement links TRBV10-3 to TRBJ2-7; 12 bases agree with TRBD2. V dropped 7 bases and J dropped 5; count of bases not matched to a gene: 3. Per the germline V gene, CDR1 is ENHRY and CDR2 is SYGVKD. The CDR3 loop spans 13 amino acids. CDR3 sequence: CAITRLAGDEQYF. DNA for the CDR3: TGTGCCATCACTCGACTAGCGGGGGACGAGCAGTACTTC.

The rearrangement links TRBV6-5 to TRBJ2-1, with 9 bases lining up with TRBD1. V lost 6 bases to trimming and J lost 2 bases; unmatched junction nucleotides: 5. Germline V gene data show CDR1 as MNHEY and CDR2 as SVGAGI. The CDR3 spans 15 residues. In DNA form, the CDR3 reads TGTGCCAGCAGACCCAGACAGGGGGCCTACAATGAGCAGTTCTTC. Protein product: CASRPRQGAYNEQFF.

V is TRBV12-3 or TRBV12-4 and J is TRBJ1-4; no clear D gene. The V gene lost 6 bases and the J gene lost 8 bases, with 4 bases spanning the gap. The CDR3 length is 10 residues. The CDR3 region is CASRGEKLFF. CDR3 bases: TGTGCCAGCAGAGGCGAAAAACTGTTTTTT.

The chain recombines TRBV6-5 with TRBJ2-5; 11 nucleotides match TRBD2. The CDR3 loop spans 14 amino acids. Germline lookup yields CDR1 MNHEY and CDR2 SVGAGI. J was trimmed by 10 bases and V by 6 bases; bases with no gene match: 10. The CDR3 DNA is TGTGCCAGCAGCTTTTTTAGCGGGGGGGATCGCCAGTACTTC. Translated, it gives CASSFFSGGDRQYF.

The V and J genes are TRBV9 and TRBJ2-7; D is tentatively TRBD1 or TRBD2 (5 bases each). This CDR3 is built from 16 residues. Trimming shortened V by 3 bases and J by 1 base, and 17 bases separated the two germline ends. From germline, CDR1 is SGDLS and CDR2 YYNGEE. The DNA of the CDR3 is TGTGCCAGCAGCGGACCCCGGGACGCCTTATCCTACGAGCAGTACTTC. Protein sequence: CASSGPRDALSYEQYF.

The sample holds one count of this clone. One end of the junction is discordant with germline, which a read error may explain. The chain uses TRBV3-1 (or the pseudogene TRBV3-2) and TRBJ2-7; tentatively, D is TRBD1 (6 bases). The CDR3 covers 13 residues. Germline CDR1 reads LGHDT; CDR2 reads YNNKEL (reference sequence). The CDR3 sequence: CASSQKSGDKPNF. The CDR3 DNA reads as TGTGCCAGCAGCCAAAAGAGTGGGGACAAGCCGAACTTC.

This chain uses TRBV27 with TRBJ2-1; perhaps TRBD2 as D (6 bases). CDR3 length equals 16 residues. V lost 5 bases to trimming and J lost 0 bases, with 14 bases between them. Germline-derived CDR1 and CDR2 are MNHEY and SMNVEV (reference sequence). In DNA form, the CDR3 reads TGTGCCAGCAGTAGAAAAGGCGGGGCCTCCTACAATGAGCAGTTCTTC. This gives the protein CASSRKGGASYNEQFF.

The rearrangement joins TRBV29-1 to TRBJ2-2, with D hard to call. Germline V gene data show CDR1 as SQVTM and CDR2 as ANQGSEA. Trimming stripped 7 bases from V and 9 bases from J, with 9 bases between. The CDR3 totals 10 residues. The CDR3 sequence: CSALGRELFF. CDR3 sequence (DNA): TGCAGCGCCCTCGGTCGGGAGCTGTTTTTT.